This record concerns one T cell receptor beta chain sequence. Its antigen is not known. Germline V gene sequence: CDR1 SEHNR, CDR2 FQNEAQ (reference sequence). Trimming stripped 5 bases from V and 7 bases from J, with 9 bases between. This CDR3 contains 12 residues. The data belong to a study of vaccination and CD4 T cells after COVID-19. Study overall: Post-vaccination specimens were collected at a median of approximately 66 days following dose two (range 14 to 241). Cultures designated as controls were supplied with a CEFX pool, an HIV-1 Nef pool, or no peptide.

Treatment here: approximately 10-day PBMC culture with coronavirus spike peptide pools or control peptides (ViraFEST assay). According to the study, CD4+ T cells from the unexposed donor were gathered ahead of the COVID-19 pandemic (2011-2018). ViraFEST sequenced TCRs after peptide-pool expansion of antigen-specific T cells. Medium was half-exchanged with fresh IL-2 medium on days 3 and 7. With the Oncomine TCR Beta short-read assay, DNA from cultured CD4+ T cells was sequenced. From CD4+ T cells that had been cultured, genomic DNA was extracted. TCRdb reprocessed the PCR reads with MiXCR, giving one entry per CDR3 protein. The sample contains some 10,000 distinct CDR3 sequences, more than 30% of which appear only once.

The source of this sequence is a human donor in good health. Specimen: CD4+ T cells from blood, cultured in vitro. The V and J genes are TRBV7-9 and TRBJ1-3; D remains ambiguous. The CDR3 spells CASSLPRNTIYF. CDR3 in DNA: TGTGCCAGCAGCCTCCCTAGGAACACCATATATTTT.